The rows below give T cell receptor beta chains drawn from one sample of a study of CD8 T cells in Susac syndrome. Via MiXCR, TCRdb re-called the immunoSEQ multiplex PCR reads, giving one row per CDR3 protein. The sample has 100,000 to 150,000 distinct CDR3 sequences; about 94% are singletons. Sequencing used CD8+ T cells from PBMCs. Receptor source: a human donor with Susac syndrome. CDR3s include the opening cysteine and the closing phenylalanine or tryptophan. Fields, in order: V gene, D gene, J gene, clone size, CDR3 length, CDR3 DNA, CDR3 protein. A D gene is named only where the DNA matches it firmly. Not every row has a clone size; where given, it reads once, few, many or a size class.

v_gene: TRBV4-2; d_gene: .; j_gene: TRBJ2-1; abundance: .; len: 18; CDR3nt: TGTGCCAGCAGCCAAGATATAGATGAGAGCTTAAAGTCCTATGAGCAGTTCTTC; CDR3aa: CASSQDIDESLKSYEQFF
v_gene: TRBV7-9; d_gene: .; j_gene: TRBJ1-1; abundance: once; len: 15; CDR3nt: TGTGCCAGCAGCTTAGTAACGCGGAAGAACACTGAAGCTTTCTTT; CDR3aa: CASSLVTRKNTEAFF
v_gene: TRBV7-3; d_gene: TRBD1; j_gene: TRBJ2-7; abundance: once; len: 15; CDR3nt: TGTGCCAGCAGCTTGTCCGGGACAGGGAACTACGAGCAGTACTTC; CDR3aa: CASSLSGTGNYEQYF
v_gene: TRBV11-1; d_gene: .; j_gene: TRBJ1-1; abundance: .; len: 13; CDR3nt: TGTGCCAGCAGCTTAACGCCCGACACTGAAGCTTTCTTT; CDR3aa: CASSLTPDTEAFF
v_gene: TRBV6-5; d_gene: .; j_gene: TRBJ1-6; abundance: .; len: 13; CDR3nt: TGTGCCAGCAGTTACTCGTCCAAGGACCGGTCCTACTTT; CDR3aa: CASSYSSKDRSYF
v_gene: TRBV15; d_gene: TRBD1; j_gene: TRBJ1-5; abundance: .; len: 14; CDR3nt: TGTGCCACCGAACCAGACAGGGTTGGCCAGCCCCAGCATTTT; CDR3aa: CATEPDRVGQPQHF
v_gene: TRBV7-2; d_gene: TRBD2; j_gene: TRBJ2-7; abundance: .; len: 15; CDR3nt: TGTGCCAGCAGCTCCAGCGGGGGGAGCTCCTACGAGCAGTACTTC; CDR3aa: CASSSSGGSSYEQYF
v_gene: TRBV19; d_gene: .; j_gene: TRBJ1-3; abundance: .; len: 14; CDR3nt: TGTGCCAGTAGTATGGGCCAGGATGGAAACACCATATATTTT; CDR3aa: CASSMGQDGNTIYF
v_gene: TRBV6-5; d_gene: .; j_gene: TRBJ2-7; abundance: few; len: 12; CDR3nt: TGTGCCAGCAGTGACGACAGCTACGAGCAGTACTTC; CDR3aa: CASSDDSYEQYF
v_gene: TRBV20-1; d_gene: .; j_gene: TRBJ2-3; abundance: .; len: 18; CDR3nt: TGCAGTGCTAGAGATTTAGAGGTGAAGGACCTAATCGCAGATACGCAGTATTTT; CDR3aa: CSARDLEVKDLIADTQYF
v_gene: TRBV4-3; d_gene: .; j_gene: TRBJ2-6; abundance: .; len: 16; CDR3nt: TGCGCCAGCAGCCAAGAGGAGGGGGCTGGGGCCAACGTCCTGACTTTC; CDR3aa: CASSQEEGAGANVLTF
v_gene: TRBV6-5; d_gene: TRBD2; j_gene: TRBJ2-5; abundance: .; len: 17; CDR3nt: TGTGCCAGCAGGTCCTCTTCTAGCGGGGGGGCCCAAGAGACCCAGTACTTC; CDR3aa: CASRSSSSGGAQETQYF
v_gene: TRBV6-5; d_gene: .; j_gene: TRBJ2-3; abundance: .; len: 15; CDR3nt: TGTGCCAGCAGTCAAAGGGACCCTCGAGGAGATACGCAGTATTTT; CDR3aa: CASSQRDPRGDTQYF
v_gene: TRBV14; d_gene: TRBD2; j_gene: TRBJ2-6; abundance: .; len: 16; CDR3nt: TGTGCCAGCAGCCAAGGGGGAGGGGCTGGGGCCAACGTCCTGACTTTC; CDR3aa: CASSQGGGAGANVLTF
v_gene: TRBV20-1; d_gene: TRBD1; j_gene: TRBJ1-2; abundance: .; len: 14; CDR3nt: TGCAGTGCTAGAGGAGCCGGGACAGCAGATGGCTACACCTTC; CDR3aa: CSARGAGTADGYTF
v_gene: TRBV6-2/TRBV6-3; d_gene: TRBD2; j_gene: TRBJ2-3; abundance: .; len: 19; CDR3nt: TGTGCCAGCAGTATGCTAGCGGGAGGGCCGTCGTTGGACACAGATACGCAGTATTTT; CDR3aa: CASSMLAGGPSLDTDTQYF
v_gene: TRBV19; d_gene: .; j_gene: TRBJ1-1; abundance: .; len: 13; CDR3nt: TGTGCCAGTAGTATTGGAGGGGACACTGAAGCTTTCTTT; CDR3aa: CASSIGGDTEAFF
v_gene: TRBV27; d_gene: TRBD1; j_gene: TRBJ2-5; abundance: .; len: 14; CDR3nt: TGTGCCAGCAGTTTTGTGACAGGGCAAGAGACCCAGTACTTC; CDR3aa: CASSFVTGQETQYF
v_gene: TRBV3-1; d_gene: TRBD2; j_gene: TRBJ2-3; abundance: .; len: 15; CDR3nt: TGTGCCAGCAGCCATCGTGGACTAGCGGGAGATACGCAGTATTTT; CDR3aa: CASSHRGLAGDTQYF
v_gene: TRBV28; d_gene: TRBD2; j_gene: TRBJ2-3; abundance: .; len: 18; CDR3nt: TGTGCCAGCAGTAACCCATCCAGCGGGGGCCCTAGCACAGATACGCAGTATTTT; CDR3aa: CASSNPSSGGPSTDTQYF
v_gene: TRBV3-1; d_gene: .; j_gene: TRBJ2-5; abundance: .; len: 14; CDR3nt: TGTGCCAGCAGCCCATCGCAGGGGCTAGAGACCCAGTACTTC; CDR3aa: CASSPSQGLETQYF
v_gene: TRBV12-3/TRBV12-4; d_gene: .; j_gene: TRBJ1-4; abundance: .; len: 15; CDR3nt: TGTGCCAGCAGTCCCTATCGGGGAACTAATGAAAAACTGTTTTTT; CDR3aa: CASSPYRGTNEKLFF
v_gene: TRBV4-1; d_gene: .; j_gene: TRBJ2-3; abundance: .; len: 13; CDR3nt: TGCGCCAGCAGTCCGGGGTATAGTGATACGCAGTATTTT; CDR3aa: CASSPGYSDTQYF
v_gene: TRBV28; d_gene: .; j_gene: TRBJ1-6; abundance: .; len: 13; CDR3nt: TGTGCCAGCAGTTTCCCCGGGGAATCACCCCTCCACTTT; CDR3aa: CASSFPGESPLHF
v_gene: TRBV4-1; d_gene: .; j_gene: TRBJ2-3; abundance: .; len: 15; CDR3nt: TGCGCCAGCAGCCAAGACCCGGGGGCAACAGATACGCAGTATTTT; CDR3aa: CASSQDPGATDTQYF